The clone carrying this T cell receptor beta chain was picked up many times. Little can be read into the size of this beta chain, an off-target read in a library designed for alpha chains. Stated time point: sample taken at primary tumor resection. Whole RNA, which was extracted from tumor, nontumor lung tissue or frozen PBMC, was sequenced without any cell sorting. TCRdb used MiXCR to reprocess the 5' RACE reads, holding one entry per CDR3 protein. The sample records approximately 12,000 distinct CDR3 sequences, roughly 6.2% being singletons. CDR1 and CDR2 (germline): SGHVS, FQNEAQ. The V end was cut by 6 bases, the J end by 2 bases, with 13 bases between. The CDR3 totals 15 residues. The sample belongs to a study of spatial heterogeneity in lung cancer.

The sample here was normal lung tissue next to the tumor, taken at surgery. The V gene is TRBV7-8, the J gene TRBJ2-2; D gene unclear. This clonotype originated in a male donor with early-stage non-small cell lung cancer. The CDR3 DNA follows: TGTGCCAGCAGGGACGGTTTGGCCAACACCGGGGAGCTGTTTTTT. This encodes CASRDGLANTGELFF.